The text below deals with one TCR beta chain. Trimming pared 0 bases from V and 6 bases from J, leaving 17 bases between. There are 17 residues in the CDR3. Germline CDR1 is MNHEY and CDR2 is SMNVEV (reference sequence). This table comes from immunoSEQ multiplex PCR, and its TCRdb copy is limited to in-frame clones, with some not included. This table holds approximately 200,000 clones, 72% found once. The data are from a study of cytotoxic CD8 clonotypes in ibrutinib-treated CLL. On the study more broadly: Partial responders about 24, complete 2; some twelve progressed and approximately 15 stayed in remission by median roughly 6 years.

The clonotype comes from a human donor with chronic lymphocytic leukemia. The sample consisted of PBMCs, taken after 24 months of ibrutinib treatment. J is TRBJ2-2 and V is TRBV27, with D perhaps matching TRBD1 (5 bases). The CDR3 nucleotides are TGTGCCAGCAGTTTATCGATTTGGCAGGGTGTCGCCGGGGAGCTGTTTTTT. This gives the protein CASSLSIWQGVAGELFF.